The clone carrying this TCR beta chain has a handful of counts. Its antigen is unknown. The source of the sample is a study of response to subunit inactivated influenza vaccine. Study conclusions and caveats: A suggestion made by the authors is that each seasonal influenza vaccination recruits few new T cells.

In TCRdb, the RT-PCR reads were re-called with MiXCR into one record per CDR3 protein. The sample records 650,000 to 700,000 distinct CDR3 sequences, around 16% being singletons. Here the sequenced sample was PBMCs from blood, taken roughly 12 days after vaccination. The TCR comes from a man aged 45-65 years who received an inactivated influenza vaccine.

The CDR3 protein is CSALHGEQYF. The CDR3 nucleotides read TGCAGTGCGCTTCATGGGGAGCAGTACTTC. V and J are TRBV20-1 and TRBJ2-7; D not resolved. Trimming removed 6 bases from V and 7 bases from J, with 10 bases in between. This CDR3 has 10 residues. The germline V gene encodes CDR1 DFQATT and CDR2 SNEGSKA (reference sequence).